The 6 T cell receptor beta chains presented below share a single source sample, sequenced in a study of cytomegalovirus exposure and HLA in healthy donors. The PCR contained 60 Vbeta and 13 Jbeta primers. Produced via immunoSEQ multiplex PCR; TCRdb's table is partial and in-frame only. The top ten hold 2% to 2.5% of the sample, which has 150,000 or so clones, more than 60% seen once. Sequenced material: PBMCs. Source of these receptors: a human donor in good health.

This chain uses TRBV12-5 with TRBJ2-5; TRBD1 might be the D (6 bases). V was cut by 5 bases and J by 1 base, with 14 bases left in between. From germline, CDR1 is LGHNT and CDR2 FRNRAP. The CDR3 covers 15 residues. CDR3 amino acids: CASGPQTGPQETQYF. The CDR3 DNA sequence: TGTGCTAGTGGTCCTCAGACAGGCCCCCAAGAGACCCAGTACTTC.

The V gene is TRBV10-3, the J gene TRBJ1-1, with D uncertain. This CDR3 spans 13 amino acids. V lost 7 bases and J lost 0, with 9 bases in between. Germline V CDR1 and CDR2: ENHRY, SYGVKD. CDR3 coding DNA: TGTGCCATCACTTGGGCGATGAACACTGAAGCTTTCTTT. This encodes CAITWAMNTEAFF.

The chain links TRBV29-1 to TRBJ1-1; a weak D match, TRBD1 (5 bases). The CDR3 has 10 amino acids. CDR1 and CDR2 from the germline V gene are SQVTM and ANQGSEA. The CDR3 nucleotides are TGCTCTGCGGGGCACACTGAAGCTTTCTTT. Residues: CSAGHTEAFF. Complete variable domain (other parts from reference TRBV29-1 and TRBJ1-1): SAVISQKPSRDICQRGTSLTIQCQVDSQVTMMFWYRQQPGQSLTLIATANQGSEATYESGFVIDKFPISRPNLTFSTLTVSNMSPEDSSIYLCSAGHTEAFFGQGTRLTVV.

This clone was counted between two and nine times. J is TRBJ1-2 and V is TRBV6-1, with TRBD1 as a possible D gene (6 bases). The CDR3 totals 13 residues. Deletions cut 5 bases from V and 5 bases from J, with 12 bases between. Germline-derived CDR1 and CDR2 are MNHNS and SASEGT. The CDR3 DNA is TGTGCCAGCAGTACAGGGTTCGAGTATGGCTACACCTTC. Its translation: CASSTGFEYGYTF.

This clone was seen just once. The chain employs TRBV7-9 and TRBJ1-2; 11 positions agree with TRBD1. Germline V gives CDR1 SEHNR, CDR2 FQNEAQ (reference sequence). CDR3 size: 16 residues. J lost 2 bases, V lost 5 bases, and 7 bases had no gene match. The CDR3 sequence: CASSTYRDRGNYGYTF. CDR3 coding DNA: TGTGCCAGCAGCACCTACCGGGACAGGGGGAACTATGGCTACACCTTC. The full variable domain, completed using reference TRBV7-9 and TRBJ1-2, is DTGVSQNPRHKITKRGQNVTFRCDPISEHNRLYWYRQTLGQGPEFLTYFQNEAQLEKSRLLSDRFSAERPKGSFSTLEIQRTEQGDSAMYLCASSTYRDRGNYGYTFGSGTRLTVV.

This chain uses TRBV19 with TRBJ2-7; 9 bases are a match to TRBD2. J lost 5 bases, V lost 5 bases, and 4 bases had no gene match. Germline V lookup: CDR1 LNHDA, CDR2 SQIVND (reference sequence). This CDR3 comprises 13 residues. The CDR3 DNA sequence: TGTGCCAGTAGTGATAGCGGGGGCAACGAGCAGTACTTC. Translating it yields CASSDSGGNEQYF.